A selection of T cell receptor beta chains follows, all from one sample in a study of beta chain features in type 1 diabetes. Here immunoSEQ multiplex PCR was the method, and the copy in TCRdb shows in-frame clones only, minus some. The data hold about 230,000 clones, with over 8.5% observed a single time. The sample comprised naive CD4+ T cells from blood. These receptors came from a woman in her late teens or twenties in good health. The CDR3 runs from the conserved cysteine through the conserved F or W. The D gene is left open where the match is weak. Rows give clone size only sometimes, using once, few, many, or a class for an expanded clone.

abundance	j_gene	d_gene	v_gene	CDR3nt	CDR3aa
.	TRBJ1-5	.	TRBV6-5	TGTGCCAGCAGTGAGCAGGCCGACCGGCCCCAGCATTTT	CASSEQADRPQHF
.	TRBJ1-1	.	TRBV6-1	TGTGCCAGCAGCCGAAAACAGAACACTGAAGCTTTCTTT	CASSRKQNTEAFF
.	TRBJ1-1	.	TRBV25-1	TGTGCCAGCAGGGGACTTATGAACACTGAAGCTTTCTTT	CASRGLMNTEAFF
few	TRBJ2-7	TRBD1	TRBV27	TGTGCCAGCAGTCAACAGGGGGCCTCCTACGAGCAGTACTTC	CASSQQGASYEQYF
few	TRBJ2-1	TRBD2	TRBV5-1	TGCGCCAGCAGACCTAGCGGGAGCTCCTACAATGAGCAGTTCTTC	CASRPSGSSYNEQFF
.	TRBJ2-1	TRBD2	TRBV7-2	TGTGCCAGCAGCATCTCCGGGACTACATACACTGAGCAGTTCTTC	CASSISGTTYTEQFF
.	TRBJ1-2	.	TRBV6-5	TGTGCCAGCAGTTACTCGGCAAACTATGGCTACACCTTC	CASSYSANYGYTF
.	TRBJ2-5	.	TRBV9	TGTGCCAGCACCCGTACAGGGTCAGAGACCCAGTACTTC	CASTRTGSETQYF
.	TRBJ2-3	.	TRBV18	TGTGCCAGCTCACCATTGCTGGGCGATGATACGCAGTATTTT	CASSPLLGDDTQYF
.	TRBJ1-1	.	TRBV27	TGTGCCAGCAGTTTTTCGGAGCGGGGGAATTTTGGTGAAGCTTTCTTT	CASSFSERGNFGEAFF
.	TRBJ1-5	.	TRBV11-2	TGTGCCAGCAGCTTAGACTCTCGCAATCAGCCCCAGCATTTT	CASSLDSRNQPQHF
few	TRBJ1-1	TRBD1	TRBV29-1	TGCAGCGTTGAAGATCTTACCGGCGGTGGACAGGGAGACACTGAAGCTTTCTTT	CSVEDLTGGGQGDTEAFF
few	TRBJ1-6	.	TRBV4-2	TGTGCCAGCAGCCAGGGCCCCCAGAGCTCCTATAATTCACCCCTCCACTTT	CASSQGPQSSYNSPLHF
.	TRBJ2-7	TRBD1	TRBV5-1	TGCGCCAGCAGCCTGACCGGGACAGTGAGCTCCTACGAGCAGTACTTC	CASSLTGTVSSYEQYF
few	TRBJ1-1	.	TRBV6-1	TGTGCCAGCAGTGAATCATGGAAGGGGTGGACTGAAGCTTTCTTT	CASSESWKGWTEAFF
few	TRBJ2-1	TRBD2	TRBV5-1	TGCGCCAGCAGCCCGCGGGCAAGCGGGAGTAGGAATGAGCAGTTCTTC	CASSPRASGSRNEQFF
.	TRBJ1-5	.	TRBV6-6	TGTGCCACCAGCTCGGGGGGCGGCAATCAGCCCCAGCATTTT	CATSSGGGNQPQHF
.	TRBJ2-5	.	TRBV5-6	TGTGCCAGCAGCTTAACGGGTCGACAGGAAGAGACCCAGTACTTC	CASSLTGRQEETQYF
few	TRBJ2-5	TRBD1	TRBV19	TGTGCCAGTAGTCCTCGGACAGGGGGCATCCAAGAGACCCAGTACTTC	CASSPRTGGIQETQYF
.	TRBJ1-1	.	TRBV7-8	TGTGCCAGCAGTTTTCCAGGGGTCTTGAACACTGAAGCTTTCTTT	CASSFPGVLNTEAFF
.	TRBJ2-7	.	TRBV6-6	TGTGCCAGCAGTAAGACAGGTCCCAGGGCCTACGAGCAGTACTTC	CASSKTGPRAYEQYF
few	TRBJ1-6	.	TRBV7-8	TGTGCCAGCAGCTTAGCGGCTCGGGTGGAAAATTCACCCCTCCACTTT	CASSLAARVENSPLHF
.	TRBJ1-5	.	TRBV28	TGTGCCAGCAGTGTGACACATAGCAATCAGCCCCAGCATTTT	CASSVTHSNQPQHF
.	TRBJ2-1	.	TRBV6-4	TGTGCCAGCAGTGAACTAGCTGTAGTTTCGGGTGAGCAGTTCTTC	CASSELAVVSGEQFF
few	TRBJ1-6	.	TRBV15	TGTGCCACCAGCAGAGTCGCAGCGAGCTCCTATAATTCACCCCTCCACTTT	CATSRVAASSYNSPLHF
few	TRBJ1-2	TRBD1	TRBV6-5	TGTGCCAGCAGGCCGGGACAGGGGCCCTATGGCTACACCTTC	CASRPGQGPYGYTF
.	TRBJ2-1	TRBD2	TRBV5-1	TGCGCCAGCAGCTTGGGGACTAGCGGGGTCCCGGGTAAGGCCAATGAGCAGTTCTTC	CASSLGTSGVPGKANEQFF
few	TRBJ2-1	TRBD2	TRBV27	TGTGCCAGCATGAGCGGGGGATACAATGAGCAGTTCTTC	CASMSGGYNEQFF
.	TRBJ2-4	TRBD1	TRBV5-1	TGCGCCAGCAGCTTGTACGACAGGGACGGAAACATTCAGTACTTC	CASSLYDRDGNIQYF
.	TRBJ2-2	.	TRBV9	TGTGCCAGCAGCGTAGAACTAACCACCGGGGAGCTGTTTTTT	CASSVELTTGELFF
.	TRBJ1-5	.	TRBV5-4	TGTGCCAGCAGCCGTGTCCCCGGGGTCAATCAGCCCCAGCATTTT	CASSRVPGVNQPQHF
few	TRBJ2-5	.	TRBV6-5	TGTGCCAGCAGTTACTCGGCCTGGGCTCCTGGGGAGACCCAGTACTTC	CASSYSAWAPGETQYF
few	TRBJ1-1	.	TRBV5-1	TGCGCCAGCAGCCCCATCAAGAACACTGAAGCTTTCTTT	CASSPIKNTEAFF
.	TRBJ2-1	.	TRBV27	TGTGCCAGCAGTTTTGAGGGCCCCTACAATGAGCAGTTCTTC	CASSFEGPYNEQFF
.	TRBJ1-1	.	TRBV5-1	TGCGCCAGCAGCGAAGACGGGGTGAACACTGAAGCTTTCTTT	CASSEDGVNTEAFF
.	TRBJ2-3	TRBD1	TRBV27	TGTGCCAGCAGGAGACAGGGGGGCACAGATACGCAGTATTTT	CASRRQGGTDTQYF
.	TRBJ1-6	.	TRBV25-1	TGTGCCAGCAGTGACTGGGGGCTGACACCCCTCCACTTT	CASSDWGLTPLHF
few	TRBJ2-5	TRBD1	TRBV2	TGTGCCAGCAGGCATGACAGGGGTGAGACCCAGTACTTC	CASRHDRGETQYF
.	TRBJ2-2	.	TRBV11-2	TGTGCCAGCAGCCCCGGACACTCCACCGGGGAGCTGTTTTTT	CASSPGHSTGELFF
.	TRBJ2-7	TRBD1	TRBV7-9	TGTGCCAGCAGCTCGTTCGACAGGGGAAACTACGAGCAGTACTTC	CASSSFDRGNYEQYF
.	TRBJ2-3	.	TRBV6-6	TGTGCCAGCAGGGCAAAAGGGGGAGTAACTTCAGATACGCAGTATTTT	CASRAKGGVTSDTQYF
few	TRBJ2-3	.	TRBV7-3	TGTGCCAGCAGCTTAAACGGAGGGGCTAGCACAGATACGCAGTATTTT	CASSLNGGASTDTQYF
.	TRBJ1-2	.	TRBV2	TGTGCCAGTTCCGAGGGGGGGTTCAACTATGGCTACACCTTC	CASSEGGFNYGYTF
few	TRBJ2-2	.	TRBV30	TGTGCCTGGAGTGTAGGAGTGAACACCGGGGAGCTGTTTTTT	CAWSVGVNTGELFF
.	TRBJ2-1	.	TRBV27	TGTGCCAGCAGTCTTTACAATGAGCAGTTCTTC	CASSLYNEQFF
few	TRBJ2-7	TRBD1	TRBV5-4	TGTGCCAGCGGATCGGACAGGGTGGCCTACGAGCAGTACTTC	CASGSDRVAYEQYF
few	TRBJ2-1	TRBD2	TRBV18	TGTGCCAGCTCACCTCAACAGGGACTAGGGGATGAGCAGTTCTTC	CASSPQQGLGDEQFF
.	TRBJ1-2	TRBD1	TRBV6-5	TGTGCCAGCAGTCCCTACTATGGGACAGACTATGGCTACACCTTC	CASSPYYGTDYGYTF
few	TRBJ2-7	.	TRBV19	TGTGCCAGTAGTATAGGTTCAGCGGACTACGAGCAGTACTTC	CASSIGSADYEQYF
few	TRBJ1-4	.	TRBV5-4	TGTGCCAGCAGCGGCCGCGGATTCGGTGATGAAAAACTGTTTTTT	CASSGRGFGDEKLFF
.	TRBJ2-3	TRBD2	TRBV5-1	TGCGCCAGCAGCTTATTACTAGCGGGAGGCACAGATACGCAGTATTTT	CASSLLLAGGTDTQYF